These T cell receptor beta chains were read from a single sample in a study of T cell responses to AZD1222 COVID-19 vaccine. TCRdb keeps only in-frame clones here, not all; method: immunoSEQ multiplex PCR. The sample records 140,000 to 150,000 clones, approximately 85% being singletons. The sequencing here drew on peripheral blood, taken on day 0 of AZD1222 vaccination. Receptors originate from an adult in good health. Each CDR3 is given with its conserved first and last residue. Fields, in order: J gene, V gene, CDR3 protein.

TRBJ2-5,TRBV15,CATSRPGTGKETQYF
TRBJ2-3,TRBV7-6,CASSLAEDTQYF
TRBJ2-7,TRBV30,CALTIPDRTYEQYF
TRBJ2-5,TRBV5-1,CASSGGASGTSQTQYF
TRBJ1-5,TRBV30,CAWGVNQPQHF
TRBJ1-1,TRBV20-1,CSASEGVSPNTEAFF
TRBJ2-7,TRBV28,CASSLGTGEYF
TRBJ1-4,TRBV2,CASSAEGTASEKLFF
TRBJ1-5,TRBV30,CAWSAPSAKHSNQPQHF
TRBJ1-5,TRBV2,CASSGAGFSNQPQHF
TRBJ2-7,TRBV7-8,CASSLRGEQYF
TRBJ2-1,TRBV19,CASSIVQYNEQFF
TRBJ1-2,TRBV20-1,CSAWGTDGYTF
TRBJ2-7,TRBV7-2,CASSQAGTSVYEQYF
TRBJ1-5,TRBV6-6,CASSYQAGHQPQHF
TRBJ2-7,TRBV3-1/TRBV3-2,CASSQATIEQYF
TRBJ1-2,TRBV24-1,CATSGPPSRGGEDYGYTF
TRBJ2-1,TRBV3-1/TRBV3-2,CASRLGVAGANEQFF
TRBJ2-1,TRBV25-1,CASSDGRELWNEQFF
TRBJ2-5,TRBV7-2,CASSSWTGAGETQYF
TRBJ1-1,TRBV3-1/TRBV3-2,CASSQEMGQTFTEAFF
TRBJ2-5,TRBV2,CASGFGETQYF
TRBJ1-1,TRBV2,CASRDRGPWTEAFF
TRBJ2-2,TRBV7-7,CASSSGLAGASAGELFF
TRBJ2-2,TRBV19,CASSSDRNTGELFF
TRBJ2-7,TRBV4-2,CASSQGAGGYYEQYF
TRBJ1-2,TRBV7-8,CASSLVDSSLYGYTF
TRBJ1-2,TRBV18,CASSLQGVDGYTF
TRBJ2-7,TRBV27,CASNGGKRQYF
TRBJ2-3,TRBV7-6,CASSFTPGATDTQYF
TRBJ1-2,TRBV4-2,CASSQEGIIYGYTF
TRBJ1-6,TRBV3-1/TRBV3-2,CASSHRGGNSPLHF
TRBJ1-5,TRBV6-5,CASSTTGGPQHF
TRBJ2-3,TRBV14,CASSLGGTFTDTQYF
TRBJ2-1,TRBV6-1,CASSYPGLADNEQFF
TRBJ1-5,TRBV6-4,CASSLTPDSNQPQHF
TRBJ2-1,TRBV28,CASSVGGQGWNEQFF
TRBJ2-7,TRBV13,CASSFPGHYEQYF
TRBJ2-1,TRBV6-5,CASSYSTGHNEQFF
TRBJ1-2,TRBV27,CASSSVGQHYGYTF
TRBJ1-2,TRBV15,CATSRRDLGHRDYGYTF
TRBJ1-2,TRBV11-2,CASSPEGYGYTF
TRBJ2-7,TRBV12-2,CASRLAPGPLEQYF
TRBJ2-2,TRBV6-1,CASSVAGGFYGGELFF
TRBJ2-1,TRBV7-2,CASNGGDNEQFF
TRBJ2-3,TRBV4-1,CASSNTERGEDTQYF
TRBJ1-2,TRBV3-1/TRBV3-2,CASSPDRSYGYTF
TRBJ2-5,TRBV7-9,CASSLVAETQYF
TRBJ2-3,TRBV11-3,CASMKGTSGSTDTQYF
TRBJ2-7,TRBV6-5,CASRVDSYEQYF
TRBJ1-2,TRBV6-5,CASSYSGTGGYGYTF
TRBJ2-7,TRBV5-1,CASSPTTGGYEQYF
TRBJ2-5,TRBV5-4,CASSFSTGPPETQYF
TRBJ1-3,TRBV9,CASSILDSSGNTIYF
TRBJ1-4,TRBV5-4,CASSLGGQQNEKLFF
TRBJ2-5,TRBV19,CASSIDRVETQYF
TRBJ2-7,TRBV6-5,CASTGTGGAPYEQYF